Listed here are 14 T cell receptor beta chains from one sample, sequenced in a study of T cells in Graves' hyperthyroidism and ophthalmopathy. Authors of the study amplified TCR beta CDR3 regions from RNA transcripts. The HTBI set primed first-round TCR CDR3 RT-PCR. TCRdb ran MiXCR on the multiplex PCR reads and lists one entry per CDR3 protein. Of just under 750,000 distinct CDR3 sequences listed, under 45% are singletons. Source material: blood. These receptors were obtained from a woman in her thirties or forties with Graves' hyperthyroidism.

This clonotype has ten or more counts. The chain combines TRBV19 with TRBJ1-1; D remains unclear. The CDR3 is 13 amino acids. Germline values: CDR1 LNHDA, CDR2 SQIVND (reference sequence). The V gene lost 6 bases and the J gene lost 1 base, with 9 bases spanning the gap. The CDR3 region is CASSPGKNTEAFF. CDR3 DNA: TGTGCCAGTAGCCCTGGGAAGAACACTGAAGCTTTCTTT.

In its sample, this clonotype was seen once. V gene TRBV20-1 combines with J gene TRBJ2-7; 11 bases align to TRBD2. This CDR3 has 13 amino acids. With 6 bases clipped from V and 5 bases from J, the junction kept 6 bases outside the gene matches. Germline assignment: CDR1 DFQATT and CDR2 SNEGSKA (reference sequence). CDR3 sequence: CSATTSGADEQYF. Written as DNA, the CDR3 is TGCAGTGCAACGACTAGCGGGGCCGACGAGCAGTACTTC.

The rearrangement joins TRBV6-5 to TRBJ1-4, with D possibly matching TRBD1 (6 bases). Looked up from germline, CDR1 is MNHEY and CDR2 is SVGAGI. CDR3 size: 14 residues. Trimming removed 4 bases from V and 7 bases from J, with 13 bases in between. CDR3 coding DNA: TGTGCCAGCAGTTTCGGGGGGGCTGGTGAAAAACTGTTTTTT. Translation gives CASSFGGAGEKLFF.

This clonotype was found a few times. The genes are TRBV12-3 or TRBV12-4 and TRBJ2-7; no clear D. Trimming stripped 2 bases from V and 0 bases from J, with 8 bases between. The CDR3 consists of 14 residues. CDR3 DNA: TGTGCCAGCAGTTTAACAGAGAGCTCCTACGAGCAGTACTTC. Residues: CASSLTESSYEQYF.

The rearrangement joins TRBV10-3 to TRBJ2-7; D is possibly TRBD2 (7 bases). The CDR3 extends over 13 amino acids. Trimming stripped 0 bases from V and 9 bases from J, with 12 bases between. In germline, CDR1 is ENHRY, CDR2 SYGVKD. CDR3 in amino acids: CAISESGLQGQYF. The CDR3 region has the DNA TGTGCCATCAGTGAGTCGGGACTACAGGGGCAGTACTTC.

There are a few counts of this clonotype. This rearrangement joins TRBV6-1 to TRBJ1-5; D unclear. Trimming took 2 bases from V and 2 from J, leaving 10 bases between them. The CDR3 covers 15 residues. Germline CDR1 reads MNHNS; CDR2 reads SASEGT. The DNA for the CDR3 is TGTGCCAGCAGTGAACCTTGGGGAGGCAATCAGCCCCAGCATTTT. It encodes CASSEPWGGNQPQHF.

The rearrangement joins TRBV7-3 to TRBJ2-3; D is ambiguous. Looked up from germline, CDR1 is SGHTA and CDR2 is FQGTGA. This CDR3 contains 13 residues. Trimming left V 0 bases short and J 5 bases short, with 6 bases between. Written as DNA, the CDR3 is TGTGCCAGCAGCTTAACGTTGCTAGATACGCAGTATTTT. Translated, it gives CASSLTLLDTQYF. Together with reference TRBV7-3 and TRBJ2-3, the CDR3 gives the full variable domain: GAGVSQTPSNKVTEKGKYVELRCDPISGHTALYWYRQSLGQGPEFLIYFQGTGAADDSGLPNDRFFAVRPEGSVSTLKIQRTERGDSAVYLCASSLTLLDTQYFGPGTRLTVL.

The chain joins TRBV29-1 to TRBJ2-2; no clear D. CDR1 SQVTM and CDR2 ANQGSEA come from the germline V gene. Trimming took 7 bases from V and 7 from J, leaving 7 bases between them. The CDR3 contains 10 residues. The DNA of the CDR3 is TGCAGCGCCCTGCACGGGGAGCTGTTTTTT. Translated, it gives CSALHGELFF.

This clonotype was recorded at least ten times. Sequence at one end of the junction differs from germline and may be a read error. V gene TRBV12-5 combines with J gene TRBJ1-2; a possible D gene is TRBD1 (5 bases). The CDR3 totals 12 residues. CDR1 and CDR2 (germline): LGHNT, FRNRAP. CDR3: CASGWAGSGYTF. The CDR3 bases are TGTGCTAGCGGTTGGGCAGGGTCTGGCTACACCTTC. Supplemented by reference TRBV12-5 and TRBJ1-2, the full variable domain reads DARVTQTPRHKVTEMGQEVTMRCQPILGHNTVFWYRQTMMQGLELLAYFRNRAPLDDSGMPKDRFSAEMPDATLATLKIQPSEPRDSAVYFCASGWAGSGYTFGSGTRLTVV.

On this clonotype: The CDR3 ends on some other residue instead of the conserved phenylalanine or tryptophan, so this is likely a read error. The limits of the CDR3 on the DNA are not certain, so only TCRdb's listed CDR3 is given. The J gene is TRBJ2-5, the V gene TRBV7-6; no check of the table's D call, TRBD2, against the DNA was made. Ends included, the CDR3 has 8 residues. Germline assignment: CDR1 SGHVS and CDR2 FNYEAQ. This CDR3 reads CASSPLAG.

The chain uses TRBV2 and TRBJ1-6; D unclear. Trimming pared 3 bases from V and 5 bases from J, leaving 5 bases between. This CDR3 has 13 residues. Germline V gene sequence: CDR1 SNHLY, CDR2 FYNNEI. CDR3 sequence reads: CASSDWDNSPLHF. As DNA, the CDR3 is TGTGCCAGCAGTGATTGGGATAATTCACCCCTCCACTTT.

The CDR3 DNA is TGCGCCAGCAGCCAAGGGTGGCAGTACGAGCAGTACTTC. Its translation: CASSQGWQYEQYF. The chain links TRBV4-1 to TRBJ2-5, with D hard to call. Near its end, the DNA agrees better with TRBJ2-7, so the J call may be wrong. From germline, CDR1 is MGHRA and CDR2 YSYEKL. This CDR3 has 13 amino acids.

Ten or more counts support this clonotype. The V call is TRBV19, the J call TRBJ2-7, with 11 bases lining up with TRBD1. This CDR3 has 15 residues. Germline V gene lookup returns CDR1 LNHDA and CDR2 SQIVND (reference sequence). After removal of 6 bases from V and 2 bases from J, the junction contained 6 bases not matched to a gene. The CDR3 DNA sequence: TGTGCCAGTAGGGGTGGACAGGGGGCCACCTACGAGCAGTACTTC. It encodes CASRGGQGATYEQYF. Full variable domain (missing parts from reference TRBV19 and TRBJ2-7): DGGITQSPKYLFRKEGQNVTLSCEQNLNHDAMYWYRQDPGQGLRLIYYSQIVNDFQKGDIAEGYSVSREKKESFPLTVTSAQKNPTAFYLCASRGGQGATYEQYFGPGTRLTVT.

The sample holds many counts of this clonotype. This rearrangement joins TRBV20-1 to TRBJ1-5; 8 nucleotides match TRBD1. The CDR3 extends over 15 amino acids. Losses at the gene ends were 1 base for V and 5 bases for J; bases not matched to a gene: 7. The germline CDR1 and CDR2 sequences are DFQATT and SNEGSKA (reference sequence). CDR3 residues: CSARVQGAKYQPQHF. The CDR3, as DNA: TGCAGTGCTAGAGTGCAGGGGGCGAAATATCAGCCCCAGCATTTT.